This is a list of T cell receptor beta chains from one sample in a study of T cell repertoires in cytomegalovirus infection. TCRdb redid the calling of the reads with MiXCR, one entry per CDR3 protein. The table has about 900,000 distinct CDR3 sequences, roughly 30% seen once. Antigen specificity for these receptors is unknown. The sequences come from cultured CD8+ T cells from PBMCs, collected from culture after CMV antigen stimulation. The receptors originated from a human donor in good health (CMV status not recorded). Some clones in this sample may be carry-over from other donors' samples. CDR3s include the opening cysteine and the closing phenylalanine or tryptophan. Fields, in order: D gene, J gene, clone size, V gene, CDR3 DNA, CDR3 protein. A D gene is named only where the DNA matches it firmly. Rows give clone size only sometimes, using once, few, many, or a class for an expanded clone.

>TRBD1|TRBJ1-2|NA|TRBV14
TGTGCCAGCAGCCAAGATCGAGGAGGGGGCTGGTATGGCTACACCTTC
CASSQDRGGGWYGYTF
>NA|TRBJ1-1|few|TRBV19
TGTGCCAGTAGTATAGCGAGGGAGGCGAACACTGAAGCTTTCTTT
CASSIAREANTEAFF
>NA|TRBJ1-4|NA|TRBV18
TGTGCCAGCTCACCAGAGGGTTTCGGTGAAAAACTGTTTTTT
CASSPEGFGEKLFF
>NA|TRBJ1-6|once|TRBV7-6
TGTGCCAGCAGCTTAGGGGCCGGCAAGCGGGCACCCCTCCACTTT
CASSLGAGKRAPLHF
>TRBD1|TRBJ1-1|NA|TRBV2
TGTGCCAGCAGGGGGACAGGAGAAGCTTTCTTT
CASRGTGEAFF
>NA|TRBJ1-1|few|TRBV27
TGTGCCAGCAGTCCCGGGCCAGGCCCCATGACTGAAGCTTTCTTT
CASSPGPGPMTEAFF
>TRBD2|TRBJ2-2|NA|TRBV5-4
TGTGCCAGCACCTCGGTCCCCAGCGGGGGGGAAGCGAACACCGGGGAGCCGTTTTTT
CASTSVPSGGEANTGEPFF
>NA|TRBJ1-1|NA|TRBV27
TGTGCCAGCAGTTTATCGATGGGGGGGAACACTGAAGCTTTCTTT
CASSLSMGGNTEAFF
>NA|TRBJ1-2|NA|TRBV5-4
TGTGCCAGCAGCTTTGATACAGGTTATACGGATGGCTACACCTTC
CASSFDTGYTDGYTF
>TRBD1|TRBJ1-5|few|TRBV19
TGTGCCAGTAGTCACGGACAGGGGCTAAATCAGCCCCAGCATTTT
CASSHGQGLNQPQHF